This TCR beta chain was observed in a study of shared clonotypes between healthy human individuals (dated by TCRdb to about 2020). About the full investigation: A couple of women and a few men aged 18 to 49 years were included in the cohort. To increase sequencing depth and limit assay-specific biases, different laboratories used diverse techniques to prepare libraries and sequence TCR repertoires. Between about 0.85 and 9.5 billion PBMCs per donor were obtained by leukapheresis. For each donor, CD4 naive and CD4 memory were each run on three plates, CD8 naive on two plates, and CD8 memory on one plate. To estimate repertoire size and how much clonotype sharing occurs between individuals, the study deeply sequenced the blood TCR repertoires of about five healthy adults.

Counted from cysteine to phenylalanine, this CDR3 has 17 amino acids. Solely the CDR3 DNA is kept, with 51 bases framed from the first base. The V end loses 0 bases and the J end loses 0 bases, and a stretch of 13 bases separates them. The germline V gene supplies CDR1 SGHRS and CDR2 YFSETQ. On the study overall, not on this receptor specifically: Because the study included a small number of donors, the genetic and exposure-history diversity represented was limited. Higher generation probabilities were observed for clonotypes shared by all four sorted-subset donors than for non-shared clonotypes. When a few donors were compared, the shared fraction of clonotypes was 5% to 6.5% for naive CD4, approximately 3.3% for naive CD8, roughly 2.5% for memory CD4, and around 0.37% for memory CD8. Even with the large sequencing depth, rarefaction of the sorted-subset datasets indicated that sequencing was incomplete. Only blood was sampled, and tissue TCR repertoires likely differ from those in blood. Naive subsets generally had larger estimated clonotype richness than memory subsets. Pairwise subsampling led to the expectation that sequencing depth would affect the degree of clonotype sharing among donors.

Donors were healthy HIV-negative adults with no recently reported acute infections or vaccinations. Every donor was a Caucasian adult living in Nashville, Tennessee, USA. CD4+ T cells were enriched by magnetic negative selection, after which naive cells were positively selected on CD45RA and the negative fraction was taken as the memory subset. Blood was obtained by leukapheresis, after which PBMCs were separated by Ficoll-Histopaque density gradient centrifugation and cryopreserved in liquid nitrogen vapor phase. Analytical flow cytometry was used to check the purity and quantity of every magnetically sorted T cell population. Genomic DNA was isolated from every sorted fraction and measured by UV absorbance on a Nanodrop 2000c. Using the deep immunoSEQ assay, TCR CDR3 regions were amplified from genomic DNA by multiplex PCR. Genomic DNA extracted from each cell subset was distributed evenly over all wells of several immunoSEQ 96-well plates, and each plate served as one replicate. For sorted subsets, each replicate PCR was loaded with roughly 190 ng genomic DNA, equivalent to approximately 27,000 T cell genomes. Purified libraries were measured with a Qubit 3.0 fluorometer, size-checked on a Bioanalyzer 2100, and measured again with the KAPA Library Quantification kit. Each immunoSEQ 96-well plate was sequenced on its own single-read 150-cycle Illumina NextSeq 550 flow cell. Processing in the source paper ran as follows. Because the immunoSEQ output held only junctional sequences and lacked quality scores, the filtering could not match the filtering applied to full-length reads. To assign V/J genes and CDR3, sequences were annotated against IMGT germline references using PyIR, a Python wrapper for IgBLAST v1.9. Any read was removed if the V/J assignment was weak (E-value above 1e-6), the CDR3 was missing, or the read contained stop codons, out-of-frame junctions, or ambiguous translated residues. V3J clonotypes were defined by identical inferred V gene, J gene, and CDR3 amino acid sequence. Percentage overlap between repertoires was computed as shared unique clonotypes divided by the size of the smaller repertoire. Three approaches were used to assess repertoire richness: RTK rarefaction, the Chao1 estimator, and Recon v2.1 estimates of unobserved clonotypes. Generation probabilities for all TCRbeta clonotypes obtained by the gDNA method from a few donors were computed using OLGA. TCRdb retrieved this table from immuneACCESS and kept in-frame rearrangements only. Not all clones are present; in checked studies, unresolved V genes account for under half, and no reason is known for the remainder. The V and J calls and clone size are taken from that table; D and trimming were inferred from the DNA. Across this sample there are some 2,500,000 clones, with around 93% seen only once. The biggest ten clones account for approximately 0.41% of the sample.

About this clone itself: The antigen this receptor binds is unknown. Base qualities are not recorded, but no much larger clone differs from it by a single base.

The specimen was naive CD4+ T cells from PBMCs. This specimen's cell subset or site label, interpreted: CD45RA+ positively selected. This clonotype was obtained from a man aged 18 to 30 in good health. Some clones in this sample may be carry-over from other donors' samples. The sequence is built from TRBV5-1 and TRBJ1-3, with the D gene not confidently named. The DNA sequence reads TGCGCCAGCAGCTTGGATGGGGTCGTTCACTCTGGAAACACCATATATTTT. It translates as CASSLDGVVHSGNTIYF. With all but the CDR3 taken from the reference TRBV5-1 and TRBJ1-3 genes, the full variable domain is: KAGVTQTPRYLIKTRGQQVTLSCSPISGHRSVSWYQQTPGQGLQFLFEYFSETQRNKGNFPGRFSGRQFSNSRSEMNVSTLELGDSALYLCASSLDGVVHSGNTIYFGEGSWLTVV.